One and the same sample provided the 21 T cell receptor beta chains below, sequenced in a study of T cells in Graves' hyperthyroidism and ophthalmopathy. Amplification targeted TCR beta CDR3 regions from RNA transcripts. Primed by the HTBI set, a first-round RT-PCR was run on the TCR CDR3. TCRdb passed the multiplex PCR reads through MiXCR, listing each CDR3 protein once. The sample holds around 520,000 distinct CDR3 sequences; approximately 15% are singletons and the top ten take around 14%. The source material was blood. Receptors were obtained from a woman aged 40 to 50 with Graves' hyperthyroidism.

The V call is TRBV29-1, the J call TRBJ2-2; tentative D call: TRBD1 (5 bases). The germline V and J ends were trimmed by 4 bases and 5 bases, with 8 bases remaining between them. Germline V lookup: CDR1 SQVTM, CDR2 ANQGSEA. The CDR3 runs to 12 residues. The CDR3 DNA is TGCAGCGTTGTTTCAGGGACCGGGGAGCTGTTTTTT. It yields the protein CSVVSGTGELFF.

This clonotype came up many times. The V call is TRBV12-3 or TRBV12-4, the J call TRBJ2-3; 7 nucleotides align to TRBD2. Trimming at V came to 3 bases and at J to 2 bases, leaving 8 bases not matched to a gene. The CDR3 covers 16 residues. The CDR3 DNA sequence: TGTGCCAGCAGTTTTAACCAGGGAGGGGTCACAGATACGCAGTATTTT. Its translation is CASSFNQGGVTDTQYF.

There are many counts of this clonotype. This chain joins TRBV11-3 and TRBJ2-3, with 9 nucleotides matching TRBD2. The CDR3 loop spans 16 amino acids. The J segment lost 2 bases and the V segment lost 5 bases, leaving 8 bases of the junction unmatched. The germline V gene encodes CDR1 SGHNT and CDR2 YENEEA. The CDR3 DNA sequence: TGTGCCAGCAGCGCTAGCGGGACAGCAAACACAGATACGCAGTATTTT. It codes for CASSASGTANTDTQYF.

This clonotype came up many times. V usage is TRBV18 and J usage is TRBJ2-1; perhaps TRBD1 as D (5 bases). The V and J ends lost 3 bases and 8 bases respectively, with 20 bases between them. This CDR3 has 16 residues. Germline V CDR1 and CDR2: KGHSH, LQKENI. CDR3 amino acids: CASSPGAGKVFHEQFF. The DNA of the CDR3 is TGTGCCAGCTCACCTGGGGCTGGAAAGGTATTCCATGAGCAGTTCTTC.

In its sample, this clonotype was seen many times. The chain joins TRBV3-1 to TRBJ2-1, with 10 bases aligning to TRBD2. Per the germline V gene, CDR1 is LGHDT and CDR2 is YNNKEL (reference sequence). V lost 6 bases to trimming and J lost 10 bases; unmatched junction nucleotides: 12. The CDR3 loop spans 15 amino acids. The CDR3 coding sequence is TGTGCCAGCAGTCGCCAGCGGGAGGGCAATTCCGAGCAGTTCTTC. Translation: CASSRQREGNSEQFF.

This clonotype was counted many times. V gene TRBV7-8 combines with J gene TRBJ1-5, with 8 bases fitting TRBD1. CDR1 SGHVS and CDR2 FQNEAQ come from the germline V gene. The CDR3 covers 14 residues. Germline trimming cut 5 bases from V and 6 bases from J; bases unmatched to any gene: 6. The chain's CDR3 is CASSTDRGRQPQHF. The CDR3 nucleotides are TGTGCCAGCAGCACAGACAGGGGACGTCAGCCCCAGCATTTT.

This clonotype was seen at least ten times. V gene TRBV5-6 combines with J gene TRBJ1-4; D ambiguous. Between the trimmed V and J ends, which lost 1 base and 1 base, there was a span of 8 bases. CDR3 length: 15 amino acids. Germline CDR1 SGHDT, CDR2 YYEEEE. Written as DNA, the CDR3 is TGTGCCAGCAGCTTGTCTACGGAAACTAATGAAAAACTGTTTTTT. It encodes CASSLSTETNEKLFF.

For this clonotype: This may stem from a read error, because a much larger clone lies one nucleotide away. The chain employs TRBV30 and TRBJ2-2; 10 bases match TRBD1. The CDR3 has 16 residues. The V and J ends lost 1 base and 3 bases, in that order; junction bases with no gene match: 5. Germline-derived CDR1 and CDR2 are GTSNPN and SVGIG (reference sequence). The CDR3: CAWSAGDRGDTGELFF. DNA of the CDR3: TGTGCCTGGAGTGCCGGGGACAGGGGAGACACCGGGGAGCTGTTTTTT.

As to this clonotype: A much larger clone differs by one base, so this may be a read error. The chain uses TRBV20-1 and TRBJ1-5, with TRBD1 identical over 7 bases. Germline V gene sequence: CDR1 DFQATT, CDR2 SNEGSKA (reference sequence). The CDR3 runs to 13 residues. CDR3 in amino acids: CNASDRERQPQHF. The CDR3 region has the DNA TGCAATGCTTCTGACAGGGAGCGCCAGCCCCAGCATTTT.

This clonotype was counted between two and nine times. CDR3 sequence reads: CASRRLGEQYF. The CDR3 DNA follows: TGTGCCAGCAGGCGTTTGGGCGAGCAGTACTTC. The chain combines TRBV27 with TRBJ2-7; D call uncertain. The CDR3 runs to 11 residues. Germline-derived CDR1 and CDR2 are MNHEY and SMNVEV (reference sequence). Trimming pared 6 bases from V and 6 bases from J, leaving 9 bases between.

This clonotype was counted only a few times. A much more abundant neighbour one base away suggests this may be a read error. This rearrangement joins TRBV3-1 to TRBJ2-1; D is uncertain. Trimming removed 1 base from V and 10 bases from J, with 5 bases in between. The germline V gene has CDR1 LGHDT and CDR2 YNNKEL (reference sequence). This CDR3 contains 11 residues. CDR3 amino acids: CASSQVTEQFF. In DNA, the CDR3 is TGTGCCAGCAGCCAAGTGACGGAGCAGTTCTTC.

The sample holds many counts of this clonotype. The chain carries TRBV12-3 or TRBV12-4 and TRBJ2-2, with 7 bases lining up with TRBD2. The CDR3 sequence is 15 residues long. V gave up 2 bases and J gave up 10 bases; unmatched junction bases: 10. The CDR3 DNA is TGTGCCAGCAGTTTATCGTTTGGGGGGAGGGAGGAGCTGTTTTTT. It encodes CASSLSFGGREELFF.

This clonotype has only a few counts. The V and J genes are TRBV7-8 and TRBJ2-7, with 8 nucleotides matching TRBD1. Trimming at V came to 3 bases and at J to 1 base, leaving 5 bases not matched to a gene. Per germline, CDR1 SGHVS and CDR2 FQNEAQ. This CDR3 is 15 amino acids long. CDR3 nucleotides: TGTGCCAGCAGCTTGACTCGGGACAGGTCCTACGAGCAGTACTTC. The encoded protein is CASSLTRDRSYEQYF. The entire variable domain, with the rest obtained from reference TRBV7-8 and TRBJ2-7, is as follows: GAGVSQSPRYKVAKRGQDVALRCDPISGHVSLFWYQQALGQGPEFLTYFQNEAQLDKSGLPSDRFFAERPEGSVSTLKIQRTQQEDSAVYLCASSLTRDRSYEQYFGPGTRLTVT.

The gene calls are TRBV20-1 and TRBJ1-2, with D unclear. The CDR3 runs 15 residues. Deletions cut 0 bases from V and 3 bases from J, with 14 bases between. CDR1 DFQATT and CDR2 SNEGSKA come from the germline V gene (reference sequence). The CDR3 coding sequence is TGCAGTGCTAGAGATCGCGTCAGCGCCCACTATGGCTACACCTTC. Translated, it gives CSARDRVSAHYGYTF.

The gene calls are TRBV9 and TRBJ2-5, with 11 bases that match TRBD2. V shed 1 base and J 5 bases; nucleotides not matched to a gene: 10. The CDR3 contains 17 residues. From germline, CDR1 is SGDLS and CDR2 YYNGEE. The CDR3 spells CASSVRGLAGGHETQYF. CDR3 nucleotide sequence: TGTGCCAGCAGCGTAAGAGGGCTAGCGGGAGGCCACGAGACCCAGTACTTC.

The chain is built from TRBV27 and TRBJ2-3, with 10 bases matching TRBD1. The CDR3 totals 15 residues. The germline CDR1 and CDR2 sequences are MNHEY and SMNVEV (reference sequence). J gave up 4 bases and V 3 bases, and 4 bases lay outside the gene matches. CDR3 nucleotide sequence: TGTGCCAGCAGTTTCCGCGGACAGGGGGCAGATACGCAGTATTTT. It codes for CASSFRGQGADTQYF.

This clonotype was detected a few times. This chain joins TRBV7-4 and TRBJ2-7, with a possible D match to TRBD2 (6 bases). The CDR3 sequence is 13 residues long. V was trimmed by 10 bases and J by 5 bases, leaving 18 bases between them. Germline V lookup: CDR1 SGHVT, CDR2 SQSDAQ. This chain's CDR3 is CATRGRGCHEQYF. CDR3 coding DNA: TGTGCCACACGAGGGCGGGGCTGCCACGAGCAGTACTTC.

V usage is TRBV19 and J usage is TRBJ1-1; D unclear. CDR1 is LNHDA, CDR2 SQIVND, per germline (reference sequence). CDR3 size: 13 residues. The V and J ends lost 5 bases and 10 bases respectively, with 17 bases between them. The CDR3 loop reads CASSVDLPTGAFF. DNA of the CDR3: TGTGCCAGTAGTGTGGACTTACCTACGGGAGCTTTCTTT.

The CDR3 sequence: CAWSIGLDQPQHF. The CDR3 DNA reads as TGTGCCTGGAGCATAGGGTTAGATCAGCCCCAGCATTTT. V gene TRBV30 combines with J gene TRBJ1-5; D gene unclear. V lost 3 bases to trimming and J lost 5 bases, with 11 bases between them. Germline loops: CDR1 GTSNPN, CDR2 SVGIG (reference sequence). The CDR3 extends over 13 amino acids. Variable domain in full (rest from reference TRBV30 and TRBJ1-5): SQTIHQWPATLVQPVGSPLSLECTVEGTSNPNLYWYRQAAGRGLQLLFYSVGIGQISSEVPQNLSASRPQDRQFILSSKKLLLSDSGFYLCAWSIGLDQPQHFGDGTRLSIL.

This clonotype showed up many times. The CDR3 loop reads CASSSTRTSGAYNEQFF. The CDR3 nucleotides read TGTGCCAGCAGTTCAACCCGAACTAGCGGAGCCTACAATGAGCAGTTCTTC. This chain joins TRBV28 and TRBJ2-1; 8 nucleotides agree with TRBD2. The CDR3 spans 17 residues. Germline lookup yields CDR1 MDHEN and CDR2 SYDVKM. Trimming took 4 bases from V and 2 from J; bases not matched to a gene: 10.

This chain links TRBV19 with TRBJ1-5; D call uncertain. The germline V gene encodes CDR1 LNHDA and CDR2 SQIVND (reference sequence). The length of the CDR3 is 15 residues. V was pared by 3 bases and J by 0 bases, with 9 bases between. The CDR3 here is CASSILANSNQPQHF. The CDR3 DNA reads TGTGCCAGTAGTATTTTGGCAAATAGCAATCAGCCCCAGCATTTT.